Listed below are T cell receptor beta chains from one sample, sequenced in a study of PD-1 blockade in mismatch repair-deficient tumors. The repertoire was sequenced with immunoSEQ multiplex PCR; TCRdb's copy has only in-frame clones and lacks some. The sample consists of about 130,000 clones, roughly 90% of them appearing once. The input for sequencing was peripheral blood, taken approximately 69 weeks after starting pembrolizumab. The receptors here all came from an adult with mismatch repair-deficient cancer. The conserved cysteine and the conserved F or W are not part of the CDR3 here. The order of the fields is V gene, J gene, CDR3 protein.

V gene: TRBV28; J gene: TRBJ1-5; CDR3 protein: ASSPLGPGNQPQH
V gene: TRBV5-4; J gene: TRBJ2-1; CDR3 protein: ASSPSGSGRQF
V gene: TRBV28; J gene: TRBJ2-7; CDR3 protein: ASSLLMAFGGAEQY
V gene: TRBV5-1; J gene: TRBJ2-3; CDR3 protein: ASRPGDADTQY
V gene: TRBV9; J gene: TRBJ2-1; CDR3 protein: ASSVLGGSSYNEQF
V gene: TRBV28; J gene: TRBJ1-5; CDR3 protein: ASSPLVGGSDQPQH
V gene: TRBV4-1; J gene: TRBJ2-5; CDR3 protein: ASSQVGTSGRQETQY
V gene: TRBV18; J gene: TRBJ2-3; CDR3 protein: ASSPLEIHTDTQY
V gene: TRBV10-3; J gene: TRBJ2-1; CDR3 protein: AIGAGEQF
V gene: TRBV27; J gene: TRBJ1-2; CDR3 protein: ASSQYGDDYGYT
V gene: TRBV19; J gene: TRBJ2-1; CDR3 protein: ASSIEKTSGWGSYNEQF
V gene: TRBV4-3; J gene: TRBJ1-2; CDR3 protein: ASSQGQGGYGYT
V gene: TRBV5-4; J gene: TRBJ2-3; CDR3 protein: ASSPPRGTAQNTQY